The clone carrying this T cell receptor (beta chain) was seen a handful of times. The data belong to a study of T-cell reconstitution after alpha-beta-depleted transplantation in children. Germline assignment: CDR1 KGHDR and CDR2 SFDVKD. This CDR3 has 15 amino acids. V was cut by 3 bases and J by 1 base, with 10 bases left in between. Preparing the TCRbeta library involved the use of unique molecular identifiers. One entry per CDR3 protein results from TCRdb running MiXCR on the PCR reads. The sample yields about 640,000 distinct CDR3 sequences, approximately 16% seen once. The gene calls are TRBV24-1 and TRBJ2-3; D gene unclear. The sample consisted of PBMCs from the stem cell graft donor, taken from the stem cell graft. The source is a human donor who donated a stem cell graft to a child with acute myeloid leukemia. CDR3 sequence: CATSDPHRGTDTQYF. In DNA, the CDR3 is TGTGCCACCAGTGATCCCCATCGCGGCACAGATACGCAGTATTTT.